Listed here is a single TCR beta chain. This sample also contains other DNA sequences that code for the same CDR3. The V end lost 3 bases, the J end lost 5 bases, and 10 bases lay between the germline ends. The CDR3 runs 13 residues. Germline CDR1 reads KGHSH; CDR2 reads LQKENI. Sequencing was performed with immunoSEQ multiplex PCR; in TCRdb, only in-frame clones are kept and a portion is missing. The profile covers about 79,000 clones, with 94% appearing a single time and 0.26% taken by the ten largest. The data were taken from a study of technical replicates of blood from four donors. Material for sequencing was T cells isolated from PBMCs. The rearrangement links TRBV18 to TRBJ1-1; D is possibly TRBD1 (6 bases). The receptor was isolated from a human donor in good health. Here the CDR3 DNA reads TGTGCCAGCTCACCGGACAGAGGTACTGAAGCTTTCTTT. It encodes CASSPDRGTEAFF.